This T cell receptor beta chain was observed in a study of blood T cell repertoires in COVID-19. Study-level information: Acute-phase and convalescent COVID-19 samples originated in the United States, Italy and Spain. PBMCs, B-cell-depleted T cells, or T cells provided the cDNA or gDNA that made up the material.

In the original analysis: From reference gene primer amplification, estimates of nucleated cell counts were derived. TCRdb keeps only in-frame clones here, not all; method: immunoSEQ multiplex PCR. The DNA gave D and trimming, while V, J and clone size come from that table. The top ten clones hold about 24% of a sample with about 170,000 clones, approximately 82% of them seen once. Trimming cost V 6 bases and J 1 base; bases outside gene matches: 5. Germline CDR1 reads MNHEY; CDR2 reads SVGEGT. The CDR3 loop spans 14 amino acids. V gene TRBV6-2 or TRBV6-3 combines with J gene TRBJ1-1; TRBD1 matches at 7 bases. The TCR was taken from a woman over 75 with acute or convalescent COVID-19. Material: peripheral blood. CDR3 sequence: CASSPTGTNTEAFF. CDR3 DNA sequence: TGTGCCAGCAGCCCGACAGGGACGAACACTGAAGCTTTCTTT.